The TCR beta chain under discussion was sequenced for a study of Ad26.COV2.S vaccination and SARS-CoV-2 variants. About this clone itself: Its antigen is not identified.

Described treatment: approximately 18 received Ad26.COV2.S at low or high dose, single or two shots; five or six received placebo; per-sample allocation not given. Repertoires come from day 63 after the first vaccine or placebo injection. Overall study results and limits: The study found higher spike-specific TCR breadth in vaccine than placebo recipients. Measures of TCR breadth and depth may have fallen short of total T cell responses.

Trimming cost V 5 bases and J 11 bases, with 18 bases left between them. In germline, CDR1 is LNHNV, CDR2 YYDKDF (reference sequence). The CDR3 has 13 residues. Data came from immunoSEQ multiplex PCR; TCRdb stores just in-frame clones and leaves some out. This table has more than 300,000 clones, 86% appearing once. The receptor was isolated from a person aged 18-60 years who received the Ad26.COV2.S COVID-19 vaccine or a placebo. The chain couples TRBV15 to TRBJ1-1, with a possible D match to TRBD1 (5 bases). The material sequenced was peripheral blood, taken in a trial of Ad26.COV2.S vaccine versus placebo. CDR3 DNA sequence: TGTGCCACCAGCCTGGCGCCGGGACTGCCGGCTTTCTTT. Protein product: CATSLAPGLPAFF.